One and the same sample provided the 13 T cell receptor beta chains below, sequenced in a study of blood T cell repertoires in COVID-19. Assay: immunoSEQ multiplex PCR; the TCRdb copy retains only in-frame clones and omits some. The table includes some 74,000 clones, roughly 80% detected once. The specimen was peripheral blood. The receptors originated from a woman at least 80 years old with active or convalescent COVID-19.

This chain links TRBV19 with TRBJ2-1, with 12 bases fitting TRBD2. The CDR3 covers 17 residues. Germline CDR1 LNHDA, CDR2 SQIVND (reference sequence). With 2 bases clipped from V and 2 bases from J, the junction kept 4 bases outside the gene matches. The CDR3 reads CASSITSGRNTYNEQFF. CDR3 DNA: TGTGCCAGTAGTATAACTAGCGGGAGGAACACCTACAATGAGCAGTTCTTC.

This sequence joins TRBV30 and TRBJ1-4; TRBD1 matches 7 bases. The germline CDR1 and CDR2 sequences are GTSNPN and SVGIG (reference sequence). After removal of 0 bases from V and 7 bases from J, the junction contained 20 bases not matched to a gene. The CDR3 runs 19 residues. CDR3 amino acids: CAWSVIRVTGKGHGEKLFF. DNA for the CDR3: TGTGCCTGGAGTGTAATTCGAGTGACAGGGAAGGGTCATGGTGAAAAACTGTTTTTT.

This clone was found once. The CDR3 region is CASSIGTTYGTEAFF. As DNA, the CDR3 is TGTGCCAGTAGTATTGGGACTACCTATGGCACTGAAGCTTTCTTT. The chain is built from TRBV19 and TRBJ1-1, with D tentatively TRBD1 (5 bases). CDR3 size: 15 residues. The V and J ends lost 3 bases and 4 bases respectively, with 15 bases between them. CDR1 is LNHDA, CDR2 SQIVND, per germline (reference sequence).

This rearrangement joins TRBV6-5 to TRBJ1-3; maybe TRBD1 (6 bases). Trimming pared 7 bases from V and 4 bases from J, leaving 17 bases between. CDR3 length: 15 amino acids. Germline V gene data show CDR1 as MNHEY and CDR2 as SVGAGI. In nucleotides, the CDR3 is TGTGCCAGCACCCGAGCGGGGGGCTCGGGAAACACCATATATTTT. Translation gives CASTRAGGSGNTIYF.

V usage is TRBV11-3 and J usage is TRBJ1-6; D not certain. This CDR3 region has 13 residues. Trimming removed 2 bases from V and 7 bases from J, with 6 bases in between. The germline CDR1 and CDR2 sequences are SGHNT and YENEEA. The CDR3 region is CASSLNGNSPLHF. The CDR3 DNA reads as TGTGCCAGCAGCTTAAACGGGAATTCACCCCTCCACTTT.

The chain carries TRBV7-3 and TRBJ2-1, with a possible D match to TRBD2 (6 bases). The length of the CDR3 is 14 residues. The germline V and J ends were trimmed by 6 bases and 6 bases, with 15 bases remaining between them. Germline CDR1 and CDR2: SGHTA and FQGTGA. CDR3 protein: CASSRRASGNEQFF. CDR3 DNA sequence: TGTGCCAGCAGTCGGAGGGCCTCGGGCAATGAGCAGTTCTTC.

The sample holds a few counts of this clone. The chain employs TRBV5-6 and TRBJ1-2, with 7 bases identical to TRBD1. Germline V lookup: CDR1 SGHDT, CDR2 YYEEEE. The V segment lost 5 bases and the J segment 2 bases; nucleotides outside the gene matches: 12. CDR3 length: 16 amino acids. The CDR3 nucleotides read TGTGCCAGCAGAAGACAGGGCCGCGAGTTAAACTATGGCTACACCTTC. Protein: CASRRQGRELNYGYTF.

The genes are TRBV5-1 and TRBJ1-1, with 9 bases matching TRBD1. Germline V gene sequence: CDR1 SGHRS, CDR2 YFSETQ. V shed 3 bases and J 7 bases; nucleotides not matched to a gene: 22. The CDR3 length is 19 residues. DNA of the CDR3: TGCGCCAGCAGCTCCGGGACAGGGTATAGAATGTTGGCTGAGGGTGAAGCTTTCTTT. Translation gives CASSSGTGYRMLAEGEAFF.

The chain recombines TRBV30 with TRBJ2-5, with 10 positions matching TRBD1. Looked up from germline, CDR1 is GTSNPN and CDR2 is SVGIG (reference sequence). The CDR3 runs to 16 residues. After removal of 2 bases from V and 0 bases from J, the junction contained 6 bases not matched to a gene. CDR3 residues: CAWSQGQGVHQETQYF. CDR3 DNA: TGTGCCTGGAGTCAAGGACAGGGGGTCCACCAAGAGACCCAGTACTTC.

As regards this clone: An end of the junction does not agree with germline; a read error may underlie this. The rearrangement joins TRBV7-9 to TRBJ2-7; 9 bases align to TRBD1. Looked up from germline, CDR1 is SEHNR and CDR2 is FQNEAQ (reference sequence). CDR3 length equals 13 residues. CDR3 nucleotide sequence: TGTGCCAGCAGCTTCACCGGCGGGACAGGGTCCCACTTC. Translated: CASSFTGGTGSHF.

This clone was counted a single time. The rearrangement links TRBV11-2 to TRBJ2-1, with D maybe TRBD2 (6 bases). The CDR3 runs to 18 residues. Trimming took 3 bases from V and 5 from J, leaving 23 bases between them. CDR1 and CDR2 from the germline V gene are SGHAT and FQNNGV. CDR3 in amino acids: CASSLGHGRGRMNNEQFF. The CDR3 coding sequence is TGTGCCAGCAGCTTGGGGCACGGGCGGGGACGGATGAACAATGAGCAGTTCTTC.

V is TRBV6-5 and J is TRBJ1-4; TRBD1 matches 10 bases. J gave up 12 bases and V 2 bases, and 3 bases lay outside the gene matches. This CDR3 comprises 13 residues. CDR1 is MNHEY, CDR2 SVGAGI, per germline. CDR3 nucleotide sequence: TGTGCCAGCAGTTACCTTGACAGGGGGCAACTGTTTTTT. Its translation: CASSYLDRGQLFF.

The gene calls are TRBV27 and TRBJ2-2; the D is unclear. Germline assignment: CDR1 MNHEY and CDR2 SMNVEV (reference sequence). V shed 2 bases and J shed 0 bases, with 7 bases lying between them. The CDR3 runs to 15 residues. The CDR3 DNA sequence: TGTGCCAGCAGTTTACGGCGGTCGAACACCGGGGAGCTGTTTTTT. Translating it yields CASSLRRSNTGELFF.